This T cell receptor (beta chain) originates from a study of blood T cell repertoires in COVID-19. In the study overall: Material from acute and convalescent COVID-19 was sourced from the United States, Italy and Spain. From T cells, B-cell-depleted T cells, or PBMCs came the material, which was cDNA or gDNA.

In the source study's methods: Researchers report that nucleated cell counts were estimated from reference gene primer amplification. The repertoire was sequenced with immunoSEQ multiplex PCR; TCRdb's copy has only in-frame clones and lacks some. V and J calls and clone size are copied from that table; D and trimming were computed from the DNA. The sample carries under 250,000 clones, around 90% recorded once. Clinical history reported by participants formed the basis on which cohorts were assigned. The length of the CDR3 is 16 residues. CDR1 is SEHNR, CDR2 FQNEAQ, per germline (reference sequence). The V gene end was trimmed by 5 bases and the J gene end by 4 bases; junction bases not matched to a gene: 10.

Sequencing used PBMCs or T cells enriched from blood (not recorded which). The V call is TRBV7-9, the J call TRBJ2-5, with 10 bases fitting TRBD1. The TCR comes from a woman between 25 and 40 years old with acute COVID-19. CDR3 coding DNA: TGTGCCAGCAGCAGACGCCGGGACAGGGGACGAGAGACCCAGTACTTC. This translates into CASSRRRDRGRETQYF.